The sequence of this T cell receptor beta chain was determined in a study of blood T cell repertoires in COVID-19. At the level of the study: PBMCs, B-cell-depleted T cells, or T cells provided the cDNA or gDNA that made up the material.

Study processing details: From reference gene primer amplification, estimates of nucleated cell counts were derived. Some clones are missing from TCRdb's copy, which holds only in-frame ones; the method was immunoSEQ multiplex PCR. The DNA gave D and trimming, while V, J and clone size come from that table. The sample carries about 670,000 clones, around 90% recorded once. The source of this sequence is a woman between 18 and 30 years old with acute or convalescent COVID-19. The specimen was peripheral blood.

CDR3 DNA sequence: TGTGCCAGCAGCCCCCCCTCCGGGTGGGACACTGAAGCTTTCTTT. Protein sequence: CASSPPSGWDTEAFF. The chain carries TRBV9 and TRBJ1-1; D remains ambiguous. V was pared by 4 bases and J by 3 bases, with 16 bases between. This CDR3 has 15 amino acids. CDR1 is SGDLS, CDR2 YYNGEE, per germline.